The 31 T cell receptor beta chains presented below share a single source sample, sequenced in a study of control samples from healthy donors and cancer patients. Produced via immunoSEQ multiplex PCR; TCRdb's table is partial and in-frame only. In the table there are 35,000 to 55,000 clones, around 75% of which are singletons. The specimen sequenced was formalin-fixed, paraffin-embedded tissue. The receptors derive from a male donor with melanoma.

The chain joins TRBV7-8 to TRBJ2-3; TRBD2 matches 12 bases. J was trimmed by 0 bases and V by 3 bases; bases with no gene match: 10. The germline CDR1 and CDR2 sequences are SGHVS and FQNEAQ. This CDR3 region has 19 residues. The CDR3 sequence: CASSFPTSGRPQSTDTQYF. CDR3 nucleotide sequence: TGTGCCAGCAGCTTCCCTACTAGCGGGAGGCCCCAGAGCACAGATACGCAGTATTTT.

This chain's CDR3 is CASSQDWRVSETQYF. CDR3 nucleotides: TGCGCCAGCAGCCAAGATTGGAGGGTTTCGGAGACCCAGTACTTC. The chain combines TRBV4-1 with TRBJ2-5; the D gene is possibly TRBD2 (6 bases). The germline V and J ends were trimmed by 0 bases and 5 bases, with 13 bases remaining between them. Germline V gives CDR1 MGHRA, CDR2 YSYEKL. The CDR3 is made up of 15 amino acids.

J is TRBJ2-2 and V is TRBV3-1 (or the pseudogene TRBV3-2), with a weak D call TRBD2 (6 bases). This CDR3 has 16 residues. Trimming shortened V by 6 bases and J by 1 base, and 15 bases separated the two germline ends. The germline gives CDR1 LGHDT, CDR2 YNNKEL (reference sequence). This CDR3 is CASRGWDSRNTGELFF. DNA for the CDR3: TGTGCCAGCAGGGGTTGGGACTCCAGGAACACCGGGGAGCTGTTTTTT.

In its sample, this clone was seen many times. This rearrangement joins TRBV27 to TRBJ1-3, with 7 bases aligning to TRBD1. J was trimmed by 4 bases and V by 0 bases; bases with no gene match: 0. CDR3 length equals 14 residues. CDR1 and CDR2 (germline): MNHEY, SMNVEV (reference sequence). The CDR3 is CASSLSDRGNTIYF. DNA for the CDR3: TGTGCCAGCAGTTTATCGGACAGGGGAAACACCATATATTTT.

Details on this clone: Germline and junction disagree at one end, which may indicate a read error. The same CDR3 is also encoded by other DNA sequences in this sample. V usage is TRBV5-4 and J usage is TRBJ2-6; D call uncertain. The V gene's germline CDR1 is SGHNT and CDR2 YYREEE (reference sequence). This CDR3 spans 16 amino acids. For the CDR3, the DNA is TGTGCCAGCAGCTTGGGGGTCCCCTCTGGAGCCAACGTCCTGACTTTC. This sequence encodes CASSLGVPSGANVLTF.

This clone was detected only a few times. Other DNA sequences from this sample encode an identical CDR3 as well. The chain carries TRBV11-1 and TRBJ2-5, with 8 bases matching TRBD1. The germline V gene encodes CDR1 SGHAT and CDR2 FQDESV (reference sequence). The V and J ends lost 3 bases and 5 bases, in that order; junction bases with no gene match: 11. The CDR3 contains 16 residues. CDR3 nucleotides: TGTGCCAGCAGCTTCTACAGGGGGGAATCCGTGGAGACCCAGTACTTC. Translation gives CASSFYRGESVETQYF.

The V gene is TRBV13, the J gene TRBJ1-1, with D maybe TRBD1 (6 bases). Trimming took off 6 bases at V and 0 bases at J, with 14 bases between the two ends. This CDR3 has 15 amino acids. Germline CDR1 reads PRHDT; CDR2 reads FYEKMQ (reference sequence). The CDR3: CASRGGLSMNTEAFF. In DNA, the CDR3 is TGTGCCAGCAGGGGGGGGCTTTCCATGAACACTGAAGCTTTCTTT.

The rearrangement uses TRBV18 and TRBJ2-1; D uncertain. The CDR3 extends over 16 amino acids. Trimming removed 3 bases at V and 1 base at J, with 13 bases between. Germline CDR1 reads KGHSH; CDR2 reads LQKENI. DNA of the CDR3: TGTGCCAGCTCACCCCAGACATTGGGGTCCTACAATGAGCAGTTCTTC. It specifies CASSPQTLGSYNEQFF.

This clone appeared a single time. The chain is built from TRBV12-3 or TRBV12-4 and TRBJ1-1; D perhaps matches TRBD1 (5 bases). This CDR3 is 13 amino acids long. Trimming removed 6 bases at V and 5 bases at J, with 13 bases between. As DNA, the CDR3 is TGTGCCAGCAGAGGGACCGGAGGAACTGAAGCTTTCTTT. It encodes CASRGTGGTEAFF.

This sequence joins TRBV3-1 (or the pseudogene TRBV3-2) and TRBJ1-2, with 7 bases identical to TRBD1. This CDR3 spans 21 amino acids. The V segment lost 4 bases and the J segment 6 bases; nucleotides outside the gene matches: 29. Per the germline V gene, CDR1 is LGHDT and CDR2 is YNNKEL (reference sequence). In DNA form, the CDR3 reads TGTGCCAGCAGCCTCGGGGGACGACAGGGAAGCTTCACTATGACGGGTAATGGCTACACCTTC. It codes for CASSLGGRQGSFTMTGNGYTF.

The DNA of the CDR3 is TGTGCCAGCATCGCTAGACGAATATCCTACGAGCAGTACTTC. Protein: CASIARRISYEQYF. This chain joins TRBV2 and TRBJ2-7; the D is unclear. Germline CDR1 is SNHLY and CDR2 is FYNNEI. The V end lost 7 bases, the J end lost 1 base, and 14 bases lay between the germline ends. The CDR3 is 14 residues long. The full variable domain, in which reference TRBV2 and TRBJ2-7 provide the parts outside the CDR3, is EPEVTQTPSHQVTQMGQEVILRCVPISNHLYFYWYRQILGQKVEFLVSFYNNEISEKSEIFDDQFSVERPDGSNFTLKIRSTKLEDSAMYFCASIARRISYEQYFGPGTRLTVT.

A remark on this clone: The germline gene is not matched at one end of the junction; a read error may be the cause. The chain is built from TRBV11-2 and TRBJ2-7; 8 bases align to TRBD1. CDR1 is SGHAT and CDR2 is FQNNGV in the germline V gene. This CDR3 is built from 12 residues. CDR3 sequence reads: CASSLTRTGLIF. The CDR3 DNA reads TGTGCCAGCAGCTTAACCAGGACAGGGCTTATCTTC. Based on the CDR3 plus reference TRBV11-2 and TRBJ2-7, the full variable domain is EAGVAQSPRYKIIEKRQSVAFWCNPISGHATLYWYQQILGQGPKLLIQFQNNGVVDDSQLPKDRFSAERLKGVDSTLKIQPAKLEDSAVYLCASSLTRTGLIFGPGTRLTVT.

The gene calls are TRBV6-6 and TRBJ1-1; 7 bases line up with TRBD1. Germline values: CDR1 MNHNY, CDR2 SVGAGI (reference sequence). The J segment lost 0 bases and the V segment lost 6 bases, leaving 4 bases of the junction unmatched. This CDR3 has 14 residues. CDR3 sequence (DNA): TGTGCCAGCAGCGCCGGGACAGTGAACACTGAAGCTTTCTTT. It encodes CASSAGTVNTEAFF.

The rearrangement joins TRBV18 to TRBJ2-3; D is undetermined. Trimming left V 8 bases short and J 2 bases short, with 14 bases between. CDR1 and CDR2 (germline): KGHSH, LQKENI. CDR3 size: 14 residues. The CDR3 reads CASQWTGYTDTQYF. The CDR3 DNA reads as TGTGCCAGCCAATGGACGGGCTACACAGATACGCAGTATTTT.

This chain joins TRBV27 and TRBJ2-7, with D possibly called TRBD1 or TRBD2 (6 bases each). The length of the CDR3 is 13 residues. From germline, CDR1 is MNHEY and CDR2 SMNVEV (reference sequence). V shed 3 bases and J shed 7 bases, with 13 bases lying between them. CDR3 bases: TGTGCCAGCAGTTTTCTCGGGGGCTGGGAGCAGTACTTC. As protein: CASSFLGGWEQYF.

This clone showed up just a few times. V gene TRBV7-2 combines with J gene TRBJ2-3; 10 bases align to TRBD2. Trimming took 3 bases from V and 2 from J; bases not matched to a gene: 2. Per germline, CDR1 SGHTA and CDR2 FQGNSA. The CDR3 spans 15 residues. As DNA, the CDR3 is TGTGCCAGCAGCTTCACTAGCGGGATCACAGATACGCAGTATTTT. As protein: CASSFTSGITDTQYF.

V gene TRBV6-5 combines with J gene TRBJ1-5; D unclear. Trimming cost V 0 bases and J 6 bases, with 6 bases left between them. Germline CDR1 reads MNHEY; CDR2 reads SVGAGI. This CDR3 comprises 13 residues. The chain's CDR3 is CASSYSNIQPQHF. The CDR3 coding sequence is TGTGCCAGCAGTTACTCGAACATTCAGCCCCAGCATTTT.

The chain has TRBV6-5 and TRBJ1-2; 7 bases match TRBD1. The CDR3 extends over 15 amino acids. The germline V gene encodes CDR1 MNHEY and CDR2 SVGAGI. V lost 6 bases to trimming and J lost 4 bases; unmatched junction nucleotides: 11. The CDR3 region has the DNA TGTGCCAGCAGCCGTACAGGGGCGGATTCCTATGGCTACACCTTC. This gives the protein CASSRTGADSYGYTF.

This clone was detected once. The chain carries TRBV6-5 and TRBJ2-2; possible D gene TRBD2, 7 bases. The CDR3 runs to 15 residues. Between the trimmed V and J ends, which lost 6 bases and 4 bases, there was a span of 15 bases. Germline V gene data show CDR1 as MNHEY and CDR2 as SVGAGI. CDR3 loop: CASRGRGSSTGELFF. The DNA of the CDR3 is TGTGCCAGCAGGGGGAGGGGGTCGAGCACCGGGGAGCTGTTTTTT.

Remarks on this clone: The germline gene is not matched at one end of the junction; a read error may be the cause. Different DNA sequences within this sample yield the same CDR3. The genes are TRBV28 and TRBJ1-1, with 9 bases matching TRBD1. Germline CDR1 and CDR2: MDHEN and SYDVKM. CDR3 length: 13 amino acids. CDR3 sequence (DNA): TGTGCCAGCACCGCCGGACAGGGGAGGGTACGGGTCTTT. Protein sequence: CASTAGQGRVRVF.

This clone was detected once. The chain links TRBV5-1 to TRBJ2-5, with D maybe TRBD2 (6 bases). This CDR3 comprises 14 residues. V shed 6 bases and J shed 5 bases, with 17 bases lying between them. CDR1 is SGHRS, CDR2 YFSETQ, per germline. The CDR3 DNA reads as TGCGCCAGCACCACGGACTACCACTGGGAGACCCAGTACTTC. It codes for CASTTDYHWETQYF.

The chain has TRBV5-8 and TRBJ2-3; D gene unclear. In germline, CDR1 is SGHTS, CDR2 YDEGEE. The CDR3 extends over 15 amino acids. Trimming removed 4 bases from V and 4 bases from J, with 16 bases in between. CDR3 amino acids: CASSRIDTWADTQYF. DNA of the CDR3: TGTGCCAGCAGCCGGATCGATACTTGGGCAGATACGCAGTATTTT.

This sequence joins TRBV3-1 (or the pseudogene TRBV3-2) and TRBJ2-4; 7 nucleotides line up with TRBD2. Germline values: CDR1 LGHDT, CDR2 YNNKEL (reference sequence). The V segment lost 4 bases and the J segment 0 bases; nucleotides outside the gene matches: 12. The CDR3 runs 18 residues. CDR3 sequence reads: CASSLFGSGGLAKNIQYF. CDR3 sequence (DNA): TGTGCCAGCAGCCTATTTGGCTCGGGGGGTTTAGCCAAAAACATTCAGTACTTC.

The chain links TRBV28 to TRBJ1-2, with D tentatively TRBD1 (6 bases). CDR3 length: 17 residues. V dropped 5 bases and J dropped 7 bases, with 26 bases sitting between them. Germline values: CDR1 MDHEN, CDR2 SYDVKM. DNA for the CDR3: TGTGCCAGCAGTCCACCAAGGGGGGCAGGGAGGGTCTTTGGCTACACCTTC. Protein sequence: CASSPPRGAGRVFGYTF.

The chain is built from TRBV7-9 and TRBJ2-3, with a weak D call TRBD2 (5 bases). Germline values: CDR1 SEHNR, CDR2 FQNEAQ (reference sequence). Trimming pared 3 bases from V and 5 bases from J, leaving 12 bases between. This CDR3 has 14 amino acids. The CDR3 loop reads CASSFRREGDTQYF. CDR3 coding DNA: TGTGCCAGCAGCTTTAGGAGAGAGGGAGATACGCAGTATTTT.

The chain couples TRBV5-1 to TRBJ2-1; TRBD2 matches 10 bases. Trimming took 0 bases from V and 4 from J; bases not matched to a gene: 4. Germline loops: CDR1 SGHRS, CDR2 YFSETQ. The CDR3 spans 16 residues. DNA for the CDR3: TGCGCCAGCAGCTTGGCCGGGACTAGCGCATACAATGAGCAGTTCTTC. Protein: CASSLAGTSAYNEQFF.

This clone was counted a few times. V and J are TRBV6-5 and TRBJ2-5; 7 nucleotides align to TRBD2. The CDR3 length is 13 residues. Germline V gene sequence: CDR1 MNHEY, CDR2 SVGAGI. The V segment lost 2 bases and the J segment 5 bases; nucleotides outside the gene matches: 2. The CDR3 DNA reads as TGTGCCAGCAGTTACGGGGGGGAGGAGACCCAGTACTTC. Translating gives CASSYGGEETQYF.

This clone turned up a few times. This chain uses TRBV12-3 or TRBV12-4 with TRBJ2-2, with unresolved D. This CDR3 has 12 residues. The V gene lost 6 bases and the J gene lost 5 bases, with 7 bases spanning the gap. This CDR3 reads CASRFETGELFF. DNA of the CDR3: TGTGCCAGCAGATTTGAAACCGGGGAGCTGTTTTTT.

CDR3: CASSYLGRGNEAFF. CDR3 in DNA: TGTGCCAGCAGTTACCTAGGCAGGGGCAATGAAGCTTTCTTT. This sequence joins TRBV6-2 or TRBV6-3 and TRBJ1-1; possibly TRBD1 for D (6 bases). The CDR3 is made up of 14 amino acids. Germline loops: CDR1 MNHEY, CDR2 SVGEGT. V lost 2 bases and J 7 bases, leaving 14 bases between the germline ends.

The rearrangement links TRBV14 to TRBJ1-6; D ambiguous. CDR3 size: 15 residues. The V and J ends lost 1 base and 6 bases respectively, with 10 bases between them. Germline loops: CDR1 SGHDN, CDR2 FVKESK. DNA of the CDR3: TGTGCCAGCAGCCAAGGGCGGGTATTTAATTCACCCCTCCACTTT. Translation gives CASSQGRVFNSPLHF.

The chain has TRBV30 and TRBJ2-7, with 7 bases lining up with TRBD2. V lost 0 bases and J lost 5; bases outside the gene matches: 7. This CDR3 is 14 amino acids long. Germline-derived CDR1 and CDR2 are GTSNPN and SVGIG (reference sequence). The CDR3 DNA is TGTGCCTGGAGTGTGAGGACTAGAGGTAACGAGCAGTACTTC. Its protein product is CAWSVRTRGNEQYF.